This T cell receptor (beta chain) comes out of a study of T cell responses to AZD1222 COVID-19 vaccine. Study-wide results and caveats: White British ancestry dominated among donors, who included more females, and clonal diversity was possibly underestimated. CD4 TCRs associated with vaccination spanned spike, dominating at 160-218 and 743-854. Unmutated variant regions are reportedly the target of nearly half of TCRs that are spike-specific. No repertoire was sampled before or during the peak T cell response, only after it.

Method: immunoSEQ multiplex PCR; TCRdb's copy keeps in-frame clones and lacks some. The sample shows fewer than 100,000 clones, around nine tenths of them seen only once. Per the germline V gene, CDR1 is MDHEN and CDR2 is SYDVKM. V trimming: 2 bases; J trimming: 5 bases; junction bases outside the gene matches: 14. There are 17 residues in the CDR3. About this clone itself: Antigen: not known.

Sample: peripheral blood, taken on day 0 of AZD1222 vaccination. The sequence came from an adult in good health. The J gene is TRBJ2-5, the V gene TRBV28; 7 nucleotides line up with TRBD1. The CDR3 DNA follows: TGTGCCAGCAGTTTAGACGTGAGGTACAGGGGCTGGGAGACCCAGTACTTC. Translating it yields CASSLDVRYRGWETQYF.